This T cell receptor beta chain was captured by sequencing in a study of blood T cells in healthy people across ages. Whole-study findings and limits: Older individuals had lower TCR beta diversity per million T cells (the decline was roughly linear).

Details on this clonotype: Its specificity is unknown.

CDR1 and CDR2 (germline): DFQATT, SNEGSKA (reference sequence). The CDR3 is 11 amino acids. PCR was performed a second time for about 7 to 12 cycles using a sample-barcoded 5' primer and a J-beta primer mix. Researchers report that a template-switch adaptor with 12 random nucleotides tagged each cDNA molecule. One entry per CDR3 protein, called by TCRdb with MiXCR from the 5' RACE reads. This table holds about 1.4 million distinct CDR3 sequences, roughly 60% found once. The rearrangement links TRBV20-1 to TRBJ1-2, with D uncertain. The sample comprised blood. The sequence was collected from a young man in good health. Here the CDR3 DNA reads TGCAGATCCACGGTGAACTATGGCTACACCTTC. Encoded protein: CRSTVNYGYTF.